Below, 8 T cell receptor beta chains from the same sample are listed, as sequenced in a study of PD-1 blockade in classical Hodgkin lymphoma. Relapse after autologous stem cell transplantation occurred in every patient, and brentuximab vedotin exposure varied. Clones were sequenced by immunoSEQ multiplex PCR, and TCRdb holds only the in-frame ones, with some missing. The data contain tens of thousands of clones, 73% of them seen just once; the ten biggest clones take up approximately 10%. The sequences come from peripheral blood mononuclear cells (PBMCs), collected at baseline. The receptors stem from a human donor with classical Hodgkin lymphoma.

In nucleotides, the CDR3 is TGTGCCAGTAGCAGGTCAGCGGGAGGCTACGAGCAGTACTTC. It encodes CASSRSAGGYEQYF. The V call is TRBV19, the J call TRBJ2-7; 9 bases align to TRBD2. V lost 6 bases and J lost 3; bases outside the gene matches: 6. The CDR3 runs to 14 residues. Germline CDR1 and CDR2: LNHDA and SQIVND (reference sequence).

The rearrangement links TRBV7-9 to TRBJ2-1; 9 bases map to TRBD2. Per the germline V gene, CDR1 is SEHNR and CDR2 is FQNEAQ (reference sequence). The V gene end was trimmed by 3 bases and the J gene end by 7 bases; junction bases not matched to a gene: 13. This CDR3 has 17 residues. The CDR3 loop is CASSFPSERGDLNEQFF. The CDR3 DNA is TGTGCCAGCAGCTTCCCCTCCGAGCGGGGGGATTTGAATGAGCAGTTCTTC.

In its sample, this clone was seen once. CDR3 bases: TGTGCCAGCAGGGAACAGGGGACCTACAATGAGCAGTTCTTC. Its protein product is CASREQGTYNEQFF. The chain couples TRBV11-2 to TRBJ2-1, with 7 bases identical to TRBD1. This CDR3 spans 14 amino acids. J was trimmed by 2 bases and V by 6 bases; bases with no gene match: 4. Germline V gene sequence: CDR1 SGHAT, CDR2 FQNNGV.

Worth noting for this clone: This sample includes further DNA sequences coding for the same CDR3. The chain is built from TRBV6-1 and TRBJ1-1; no definite D call. In germline, CDR1 is MNHNS, CDR2 SASEGT. CDR3 size: 14 residues. The V end lost 2 bases, the J end lost 0 bases, and 7 bases lay between the germline ends. The CDR3 DNA reads as TGTGCCAGCAGTGAAAGTTTAATGAACACTGAAGCTTTCTTT. Protein product: CASSESLMNTEAFF.

V gene TRBV5-1 combines with J gene TRBJ2-1, with 12 bases that match TRBD2. CDR1 and CDR2 from the germline V gene are SGHRS and YFSETQ. CDR3 length: 14 residues. V was pared by 4 bases and J by 9 bases, with 5 bases of the junction left unmatched. The CDR3: CASSEGLAGTEQFF. For the CDR3, the DNA is TGCGCCAGCAGCGAAGGACTAGCGGGAACTGAGCAGTTCTTC.

The V gene is TRBV6-5, the J gene TRBJ2-7; D assignment may be TRBD1 or TRBD2 (6 bases each). Germline CDR1 reads MNHEY; CDR2 reads SVGAGI. Trimming shortened V by 0 bases and J by 3 bases, and 9 bases separated the two germline ends. The CDR3 totals 14 residues. The CDR3 spells CASSYSGGYYEQYF. The CDR3 DNA follows: TGTGCCAGCAGTTACTCGGGGGGCTACTACGAGCAGTACTTC.

This rearrangement joins TRBV5-1 to TRBJ1-1; D is unresolved. The CDR3 spans 16 residues. Per germline, CDR1 SGHRS and CDR2 YFSETQ. Trimming shortened V by 0 bases and J by 4 bases, and 16 bases separated the two germline ends. For the CDR3, the DNA is TGCGCCAGCAGCTTGGCAGGCACGGACTATTTCACTGAAGCTTTCTTT. It yields the protein CASSLAGTDYFTEAFF.

This clone was picked up one time. The rearrangement joins TRBV18 to TRBJ2-7; TRBD1 matches at 7 bases. V lost 3 bases to trimming and J lost 3 bases; unmatched junction nucleotides: 5. Looked up from germline, CDR1 is KGHSH and CDR2 is LQKENI. The CDR3 length is 14 residues. CDR3 residues: CASSPGDSFYEQYF. The DNA of the CDR3 is TGTGCCAGCTCACCCGGGGACAGCTTCTACGAGCAGTACTTC.